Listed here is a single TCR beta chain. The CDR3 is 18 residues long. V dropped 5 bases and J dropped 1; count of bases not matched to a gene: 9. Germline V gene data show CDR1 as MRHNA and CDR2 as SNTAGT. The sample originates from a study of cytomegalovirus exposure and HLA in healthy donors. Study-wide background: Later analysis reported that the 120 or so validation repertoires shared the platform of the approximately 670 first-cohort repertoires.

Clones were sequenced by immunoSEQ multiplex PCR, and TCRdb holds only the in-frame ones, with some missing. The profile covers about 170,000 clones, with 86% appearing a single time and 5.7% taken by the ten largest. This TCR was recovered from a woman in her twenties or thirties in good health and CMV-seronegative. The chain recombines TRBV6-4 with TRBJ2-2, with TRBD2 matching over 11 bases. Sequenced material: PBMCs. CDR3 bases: TGTGCCAGCAGTTCGCCTGTAGGACTAGCGGGGAACACCGGGGAGCTGTTTTTT. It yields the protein CASSSPVGLAGNTGELFF.